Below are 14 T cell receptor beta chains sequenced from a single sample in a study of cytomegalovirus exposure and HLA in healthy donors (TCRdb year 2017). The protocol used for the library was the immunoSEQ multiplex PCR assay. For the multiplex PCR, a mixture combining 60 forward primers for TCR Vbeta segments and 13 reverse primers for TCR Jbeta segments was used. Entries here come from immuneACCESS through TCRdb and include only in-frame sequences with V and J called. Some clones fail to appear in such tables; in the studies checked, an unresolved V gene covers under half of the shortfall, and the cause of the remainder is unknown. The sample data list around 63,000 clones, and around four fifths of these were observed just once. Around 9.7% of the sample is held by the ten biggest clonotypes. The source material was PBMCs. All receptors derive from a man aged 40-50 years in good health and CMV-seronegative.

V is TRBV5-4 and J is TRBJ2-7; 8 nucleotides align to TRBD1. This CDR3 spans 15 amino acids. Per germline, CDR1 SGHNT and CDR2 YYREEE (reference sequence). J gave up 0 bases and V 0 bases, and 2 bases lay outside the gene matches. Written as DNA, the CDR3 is TGTGCCAGCAGCTTGGGACAGGGGAGCTCCTACGAGCAGTACTTC. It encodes CASSLGQGSSYEQYF.

CDR3 sequence (DNA): TGTGCCATCAGTGAACTAGCGGGGAGCTCCTACAATGAGCAGTTCTTC. This translates into CAISELAGSSYNEQFF. This chain uses TRBV10-3 with TRBJ2-1; 10 nucleotides match TRBD2. The CDR3 is 16 residues long. In germline, CDR1 is ENHRY, CDR2 SYGVKD. With 3 bases clipped from V and 0 bases from J, the junction kept 2 bases outside the gene matches.

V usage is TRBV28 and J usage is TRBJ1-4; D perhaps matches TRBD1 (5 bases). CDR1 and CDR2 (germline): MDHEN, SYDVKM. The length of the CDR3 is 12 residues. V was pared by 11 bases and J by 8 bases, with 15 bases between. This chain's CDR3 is CAAGGDPEKLFF. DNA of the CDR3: TGTGCCGCTGGGGGGGACCCCGAAAAACTGTTTTTT.

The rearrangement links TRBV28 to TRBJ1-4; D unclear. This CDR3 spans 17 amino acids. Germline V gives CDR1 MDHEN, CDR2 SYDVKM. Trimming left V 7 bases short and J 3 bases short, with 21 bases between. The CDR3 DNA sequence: TGTGCCAGCACCGACGGGTCCTTCTCGAGGGCTAATGAAAAACTGTTTTTT. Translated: CASTDGSFSRANEKLFF.

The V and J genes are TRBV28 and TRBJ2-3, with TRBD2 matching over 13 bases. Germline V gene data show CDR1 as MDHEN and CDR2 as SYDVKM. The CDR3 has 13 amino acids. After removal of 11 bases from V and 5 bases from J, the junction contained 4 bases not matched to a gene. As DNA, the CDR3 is TGTGCCGGAGGACTAGCGGGAGAAGATACGCAGTATTTT. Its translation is CAGGLAGEDTQYF.

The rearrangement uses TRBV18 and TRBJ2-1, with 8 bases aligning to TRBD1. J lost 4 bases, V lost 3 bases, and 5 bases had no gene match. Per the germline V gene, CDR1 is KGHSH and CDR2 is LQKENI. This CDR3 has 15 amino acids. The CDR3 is CASSPDREVYNEQFF. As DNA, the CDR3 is TGTGCCAGCTCACCGGACAGGGAGGTATACAATGAGCAGTTCTTC.

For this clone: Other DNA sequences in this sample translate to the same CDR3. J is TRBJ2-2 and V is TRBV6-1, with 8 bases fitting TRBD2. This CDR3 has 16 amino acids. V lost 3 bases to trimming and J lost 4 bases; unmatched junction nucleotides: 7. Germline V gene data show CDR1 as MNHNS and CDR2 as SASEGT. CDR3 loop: CASSDQLAGLTGELFF. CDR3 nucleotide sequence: TGTGCCAGCAGTGACCAGCTAGCGGGCCTCACCGGGGAGCTGTTTTTT.

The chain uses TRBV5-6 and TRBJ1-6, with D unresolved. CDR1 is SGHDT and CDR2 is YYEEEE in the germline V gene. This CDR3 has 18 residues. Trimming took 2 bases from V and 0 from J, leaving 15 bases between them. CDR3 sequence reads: CASSLYTQVDSYNSPLHF. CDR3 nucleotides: TGTGCCAGCAGCTTATACACCCAGGTGGACTCCTATAATTCACCCCTCCACTTT. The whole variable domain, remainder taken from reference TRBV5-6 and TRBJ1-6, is DAGVTQSPTHLIKTRGQQVTLRCSPKSGHDTVSWYQQALGQGPQFIFQYYEEEERQRGNFPDRFSGHQFPNYSSELNVNALLLGDSALYLCASSLYTQVDSYNSPLHFGNGTRLTVT.

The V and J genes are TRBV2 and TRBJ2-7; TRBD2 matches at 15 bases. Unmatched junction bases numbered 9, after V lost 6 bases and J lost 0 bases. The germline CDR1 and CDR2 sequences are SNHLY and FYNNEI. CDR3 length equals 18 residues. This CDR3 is CASRTGTSGRSASYEQYF. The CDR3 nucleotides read TGTGCCAGCAGGACCGGGACTAGCGGGAGGTCCGCCTCCTACGAGCAGTACTTC. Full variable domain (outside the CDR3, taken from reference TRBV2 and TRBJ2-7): EPEVTQTPSHQVTQMGQEVILRCVPISNHLYFYWYRQILGQKVEFLVSFYNNEISEKSEIFDDQFSVERPDGSNFTLKIRSTKLEDSAMYFCASRTGTSGRSASYEQYFGPGTRLTVT.

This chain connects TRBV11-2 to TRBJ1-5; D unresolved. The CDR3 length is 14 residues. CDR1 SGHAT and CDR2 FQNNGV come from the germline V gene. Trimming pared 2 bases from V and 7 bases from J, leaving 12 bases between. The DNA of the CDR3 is TGTGCCAGCAGCTTAACTCCCGGGGAACAGCCCCAGCATTTT. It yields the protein CASSLTPGEQPQHF.

CDR3 protein: CASSQGLKNTGELFF. DNA of the CDR3: TGTGCCAGCAGCCAAGGACTAAAGAACACCGGGGAGCTGTTTTTT. The V call is TRBV28, the J call TRBJ2-2; tentative D call: TRBD2 (6 bases). The length of the CDR3 is 15 residues. Trimming pared 6 bases from V and 1 base from J, leaving 12 bases between. Germline V gene sequence: CDR1 MDHEN, CDR2 SYDVKM.

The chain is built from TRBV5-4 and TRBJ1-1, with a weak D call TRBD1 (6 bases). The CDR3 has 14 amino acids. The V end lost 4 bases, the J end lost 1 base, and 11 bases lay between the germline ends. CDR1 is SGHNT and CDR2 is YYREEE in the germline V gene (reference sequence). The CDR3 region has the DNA TGTGCCAGCAGCGCAACAGGGCCGAACACTGAAGCTTTCTTT. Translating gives CASSATGPNTEAFF.

CDR3 sequence (DNA): TGTGCCAGCAGTGGCACGACAGGGCGTAACACTGAAGCTTTCTTT. This translates into CASSGTTGRNTEAFF. V and J are TRBV25-1 and TRBJ1-1; 7 positions match TRBD1. Looked up from germline, CDR1 is MGHDK and CDR2 is SYGVNS. Trimming at V came to 4 bases and at J to 2 bases, leaving 7 bases not matched to a gene. The CDR3 loop spans 15 amino acids.

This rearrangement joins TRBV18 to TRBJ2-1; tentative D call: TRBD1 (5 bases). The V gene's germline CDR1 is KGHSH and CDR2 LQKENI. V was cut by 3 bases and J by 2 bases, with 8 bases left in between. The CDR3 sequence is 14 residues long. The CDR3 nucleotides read TGTGCCAGCTCACCTCAGGGTACCTACAATGAGCAGTTCTTC. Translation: CASSPQGTYNEQFF.